This T cell receptor beta chain was sequenced for a study of regulatory T cells in long-lasting Graves disease. Combining iRepertoire HTBI primers with Arm-PCR of CDR3 regions, the authors built TCR beta libraries. One entry per CDR3 protein, called by TCRdb with MiXCR from the multiplex PCR reads. Among about 620,000 distinct CDR3 sequences, about 15% were seen once, and the ten largest hold under 20%. General observations from the study: TRBV28, TRBJ1-2 and TRBJ2-5 emerged as the favored segments in persistent disease. The work looked only at peripheral blood and did not look at thyroid tissue.

Many counts were recorded for this clonotype. Its matching antigen is unknown. The CDR3 loop spans 14 amino acids. Germline assignment: CDR1 SGHTA and CDR2 FQGTGA. Germline trimming cut 4 bases from V and 4 bases from J; bases unmatched to any gene: 2. Time point of the sample: newly diagnosed GD, antithyroid drugs for less than 3 months. PBMC-derived RNA was used for the TCR library. The same sample was also studied in work on T cells in Graves' hyperthyroidism and ophthalmopathy. That report notes: The study excluded patients with uncontrolled infection, other autoimmune disease, pregnancy or lactation.

This chain connects TRBV7-3 to TRBJ2-2; 8 bases agree with TRBD2. The sample was peripheral blood mononuclear cells (PBMCs), taken at new diagnosis, from a patient treated with antithyroid drugs. This TCR was recovered from a woman in her 30s with Graves disease. The CDR3 is CASSSSGPTGELFF. In nucleotides, the CDR3 is TGTGCCAGCAGCTCTAGCGGGCCCACCGGGGAGCTGTTTTTT.